A single sample gave rise to the 24 T cell receptor beta chains below, sequenced in a study of control samples from healthy donors and cancer patients. Only in-frame clones appear in the TCRdb table, and some are missing; sequencing was by immunoSEQ multiplex PCR. The sample carries about 89,000 clones, over 75% recorded once. Sequences were obtained from blood. The receptors here all came from a woman aged 40 to 50 in good health.

The chain recombines TRBV18 with TRBJ1-3; tentatively, D is TRBD1 (5 bases). Germline loops: CDR1 KGHSH, CDR2 LQKENI. The CDR3 has 15 amino acids. V was cut by 6 bases and J by 2 bases, with 14 bases left in between. CDR3 coding DNA: TGTGCCAGCTCGCCGAAGATGGGGGCTGGAAACACCATATATTTT. It codes for CASSPKMGAGNTIYF.

This rearrangement joins TRBV5-8 to TRBJ2-7; no clear D gene. Looked up from germline, CDR1 is SGHTS and CDR2 is YDEGEE. The CDR3 loop spans 11 amino acids. Trimming took 5 bases from V and 6 from J, leaving 9 bases between them. The CDR3 bases are TGTGCCAGCAGTCAGACGTCCGAGCAGTACTTC. This codes for CASSQTSEQYF.

The chain is built from TRBV6-5 and TRBJ1-1, with 7 bases that match TRBD1. This CDR3 comprises 15 residues. With 7 bases clipped from V and 4 bases from J, the junction kept 12 bases outside the gene matches. Germline CDR1 is MNHEY and CDR2 is SVGAGI. As DNA, the CDR3 is TGTGCCAGCATCAAGCCGACAGGGCTGGCCACTGAAGCTTTCTTT. Translation: CASIKPTGLATEAFF.

This clone was counted a single time. V and J are TRBV6-6 and TRBJ1-4; D perhaps matches TRBD1 (6 bases). CDR3 length: 16 amino acids. Trimming took 5 bases from V and 0 from J, leaving 13 bases between them. Germline CDR1 is MNHNY and CDR2 is SVGAGI (reference sequence). The CDR3 DNA sequence: TGTGCCAGCAGTATTGGACAGTCTGCAACTAATGAAAAACTGTTTTTT. It encodes CASSIGQSATNEKLFF.

This chain connects TRBV10-1 to TRBJ1-1; 7 nucleotides line up with TRBD1. Germline loops: CDR1 WNHNN, CDR2 SYGVQD (reference sequence). This CDR3 comprises 17 residues. J gave up 4 bases and V 3 bases, and 14 bases lay outside the gene matches. The CDR3 DNA is TGCGCCAGCAGTGAACCGCCCCCGACAGGGTGGTTCACTGAAGCTTTCTTT. It is translated as CASSEPPPTGWFTEAFF.

The chain joins TRBV7-9 to TRBJ1-1; D unclear. This CDR3 is built from 12 residues. With 2 bases removed from V and 1 base from J, the gap between germline ends came to 2 bases. The germline CDR1 and CDR2 sequences are SEHNR and FQNEAQ (reference sequence). The CDR3 region is CASSLQNTEAFF. The CDR3 DNA reads as TGTGCCAGCAGCTTACAGAACACTGAAGCTTTCTTT.

The V gene is TRBV5-1, the J gene TRBJ2-5; D call uncertain. Germline V lookup: CDR1 SGHRS, CDR2 YFSETQ. With 1 base removed from V and 1 base from J, the gap between germline ends came to 11 bases. The CDR3 covers 15 residues. CDR3 DNA sequence: TGCGCCAGCAGCTTGCCCCGTTCCATCCAAGAGACCCAGTACTTC. Translation gives CASSLPRSIQETQYF.

Worth noting for this clone: At one of its ends the junction is not consistent with the germline gene, which may arise from a read error. The chain is built from TRBV7-7 and TRBJ1-6; D is unclear. The CDR3 extends over 17 amino acids. Germline V gene lookup returns CDR1 SSHAT and CDR2 FNYEAQ (reference sequence). The CDR3 region has the DNA TGTGCCAACAGCTTGGCAAGGCCTATCCAATATAATTCACCCCTCCACTTT. This gives the protein CANSLARPIQYNSPLHF.

The chain employs TRBV7-2 and TRBJ2-3, with no clear D. The germline V gene encodes CDR1 SGHTA and CDR2 FQGNSA. V lost 3 bases and J 0 bases, leaving 7 bases between the germline ends. The CDR3 totals 14 residues. The chain's CDR3 is CASSLVSSTDTQYF. CDR3 nucleotide sequence: TGTGCCAGCAGCTTGGTCTCTAGCACAGATACGCAGTATTTT.

This chain links TRBV5-6 with TRBJ2-7; 10 positions match TRBD1. The V segment lost 4 bases and the J segment 3 bases; nucleotides outside the gene matches: 10. The germline CDR1 and CDR2 sequences are SGHDT and YYEEEE. The CDR3 runs 16 residues. CDR3: CASSDIQGTGVYEQYF. CDR3 bases: TGTGCCAGCAGCGACATCCAAGGGACAGGGGTCTACGAGCAGTACTTC.

The CDR3 DNA is TGTGCCTGGGGTGGGAGGCAGTACTATGGCTACACCTTC. This translates into CAWGGRQYYGYTF. The gene calls are TRBV30 and TRBJ1-2, with D uncertain. V was pared by 5 bases and J by 3 bases, with 13 bases between. Germline V lookup: CDR1 GTSNPN, CDR2 SVGIG (reference sequence). The CDR3 is made up of 13 amino acids. Drawing the rest from reference TRBV30 and TRBJ1-2, the complete variable domain is SQTIHQWPATLVQPVGSPLSLECTVEGTSNPNLYWYRQAAGRGLQLLFYSVGIGQISSEVPQNLSASRPQDRQFILSSKKLLLSDSGFYLCAWGGRQYYGYTFGSGTRLTVV.

This clone was recorded a few times. This chain links TRBV19 with TRBJ2-1; 7 bases map to TRBD1. The J segment lost 2 bases and the V segment lost 9 bases, leaving 13 bases of the junction unmatched. CDR1 is LNHDA and CDR2 is SQIVND in the germline V gene (reference sequence). The CDR3 extends over 16 amino acids. CDR3 sequence: CASLRVGTDPYNEQFF. The CDR3 nucleotides read TGTGCCAGCCTGAGGGTGGGGACAGATCCCTACAATGAGCAGTTCTTC.

The V and J genes are TRBV24-1 and TRBJ1-2, with 9 bases lining up with TRBD1. V dropped 3 bases and J dropped 3; count of bases not matched to a gene: 7. Germline-derived CDR1 and CDR2 are KGHDR and SFDVKD. The CDR3 loop spans 16 amino acids. The CDR3 nucleotides read TGTGCCACCAGTGATGCCGGGACAGGGAGGGACTATGGCTACACCTTC. It encodes CATSDAGTGRDYGYTF.

The V and J genes are TRBV7-2 and TRBJ2-1; 9 bases agree with TRBD1. The CDR3 length is 13 residues. V was pared by 4 bases and J by 5 bases, with 0 bases of the junction left unmatched. Looked up from germline, CDR1 is SGHTA and CDR2 is FQGNSA. CDR3 coding DNA: TGTGCCAGCAGCTGGGACAGGGACAATGAGCAGTTCTTC. Translated, it gives CASSWDRDNEQFF. Using reference TRBV7-2 and TRBJ2-1 for the parts outside the CDR3, the full variable domain is GAGVSQSPSNKVTEKGKDVELRCDPISGHTALYWYRQSLGQGLEFLIYFQGNSAPDKSGLPSDRFSAERTGGSVSTLTIQRTQQEDSAVYLCASSWDRDNEQFFGPGTRLTVL.

The rearrangement joins TRBV7-2 to TRBJ2-7; D is ambiguous. The CDR3 is made up of 13 amino acids. Per germline, CDR1 SGHTA and CDR2 FQGNSA. V shed 2 bases and J shed 2 bases, with 7 bases lying between them. CDR3 protein: CASSLQIAYEQYF. In nucleotides, the CDR3 is TGTGCCAGCAGCTTACAGATCGCCTACGAGCAGTACTTC.

The chain is built from TRBV7-2 and TRBJ1-6; D gene ambiguous. The CDR3 covers 16 residues. CDR1 is SGHTA and CDR2 is FQGNSA in the germline V gene. The ends were cut back, 4 bases at V and 6 bases at J, with 16 bases in the middle. The CDR3 coding sequence is TGTGCCAGCAGCTCCCCCCCTCGGAAGATTAATTCACCCCTCCACTTT. The encoded protein is CASSSPPRKINSPLHF. Full variable domain (outside the CDR3, taken from reference TRBV7-2 and TRBJ1-6): GAGVSQSPSNKVTEKGKDVELRCDPISGHTALYWYRQSLGQGLEFLIYFQGNSAPDKSGLPSDRFSAERTGGSVSTLTIQRTQQEDSAVYLCASSSPPRKINSPLHFGNGTRLTVT.

This chain links TRBV21-1 with TRBJ2-7; the listed D gene, TRBD1, was not tested against the DNA. TRBV21-1 corresponds to a pseudogene. The CDR3 runs 15 residues. The CDR3 bases are TGTGCCAGCAGCCCTTTCGGGACAGGGAAGAACGAGCAGTACTTC. Residues: CASSPFGTGKNEQYF.

The rearrangement uses TRBV7-8 and TRBJ2-1, with D perhaps matching TRBD2 (5 bases). The CDR3 extends over 15 amino acids. Germline V gene data show CDR1 as SGHVS and CDR2 as FQNEAQ. V lost 0 bases and J lost 6, with 12 bases in between. As DNA, the CDR3 is TGTGCCAGCAGCTTAGCGCCCGGGAACCTCAATGAGCAGTTCTTC. Translation gives CASSLAPGNLNEQFF.

This sequence joins TRBV7-2 and TRBJ1-2, with a possible D match to TRBD1 (5 bases). V gave up 0 bases and J gave up 5 bases, with 10 bases separating them. CDR3 size: 14 residues. Germline-derived CDR1 and CDR2 are SGHTA and FQGNSA. CDR3 sequence: CASSLARKGYGYTF. The CDR3 DNA sequence: TGTGCCAGCAGCTTAGCCCGAAAGGGGTATGGCTACACCTTC.

The chain is built from TRBV10-3 and TRBJ2-2; 8 bases map to TRBD1. Germline V CDR1 and CDR2: ENHRY, SYGVKD. This CDR3 contains 17 residues. V shed 6 bases and J 3 bases; nucleotides not matched to a gene: 12. The CDR3 protein is CAISGPPQGADTGELFF. The CDR3 DNA reads TGTGCCATCAGCGGACCACCCCAGGGGGCGGACACCGGGGAGCTGTTTTTT.

The gene calls are TRBV6-5 and TRBJ1-2; no definite D call. Trimming took 10 bases from V and 3 from J, leaving 12 bases between them. The CDR3 loop spans 12 amino acids. Germline CDR1 reads MNHEY; CDR2 reads SVGAGI. Here the CDR3 DNA reads TGTGCCACCCCCCACACCTACTATGGCTACACCTTC. Its protein is CATPHTYYGYTF.

V and J are TRBV19 and TRBJ1-3; D ambiguous. Germline CDR1 LNHDA, CDR2 SQIVND (reference sequence). The CDR3 loop spans 14 amino acids. Trimming stripped 10 bases from V and 3 bases from J, with 16 bases between. This CDR3 is CATDDFRGGNTIYF. CDR3 sequence (DNA): TGTGCCACGGATGATTTTCGGGGTGGAAACACCATATATTTT.

The chain joins TRBV9 to TRBJ1-6; unclear D gene. The CDR3 is 18 residues long. V was cut by 1 base and J by 2 bases, with 16 bases left in between. CDR1 and CDR2 from the germline V gene are SGDLS and YYNGEE. This CDR3 is CASSVFPQDGPYNSPLHF. CDR3 in DNA: TGTGCCAGCAGCGTATTCCCCCAGGACGGTCCCTATAATTCACCCCTCCACTTT.

The chain employs TRBV29-1 and TRBJ2-3; 7 positions match TRBD1. The germline V gene has CDR1 SQVTM and CDR2 ANQGSEA. Unmatched junction bases numbered 3, after V lost 5 bases and J lost 1 base. The CDR3 sequence is 13 residues long. This chain's CDR3 is CSVPGQRTDTQYF. CDR3 nucleotide sequence: TGCAGCGTTCCGGGACAGCGCACAGATACGCAGTATTTT.